Below are 28 T cell receptor beta chains sequenced from a single sample in a study of molecular identifiers for immune sequencing clone quantification. Using its own MiXCR run on the PCR reads, TCRdb lists one record per CDR3 protein. Of under 600,000 distinct CDR3 sequences detected, roughly 23% appear once; the ten largest clones hold approximately 0.84%. Source material: naive CD8+ T cells from blood, with Jurkat cell RNA spiked in. Subset given: FACS-sorted CD8+CD4-CCR7+CD45RA+ naive T cells. These receptors all come from a human donor in good health. Some libraries in this study had Jurkat cell RNA spiked in.

Worth noting for this clonotype: This may come from a read error, since a much larger clone is one base off. The chain carries TRBV9 and TRBJ1-6; TRBD1 matches at 7 bases. Germline V gene lookup returns CDR1 SGDLS and CDR2 YYNGEE. The CDR3 consists of 16 residues. CDR3 sequence reads: CAGSADRDSYNSPLHF. The CDR3 DNA reads as TGTGCCGGCAGCGCAGACAGGGACTCCTATAATTCACCCCTCCACTTT.

On this clonotype: One base away lies a much larger clone, so this may be a sequencing read error. V is TRBV20-1 and J is TRBJ2-7; TRBD2 is a possible D gene (6 bases). The CDR3 consists of 12 residues. CDR1 DFQATT and CDR2 SNEGSKA come from the germline V gene (reference sequence). DNA for the CDR3: TGCGGTGCTTGGGGGGTTGGGGTCGAGCAGTACTTC. The encoded protein is CGAWGVGVEQYF.

V and J are TRBV3-1 and TRBJ2-1; D is unresolved. CDR1 and CDR2 from the germline V gene are LGHDT and YNNKEL (reference sequence). V gave up 0 bases and J gave up 1 base, with 7 bases separating them. The CDR3 is 15 residues long. CDR3 DNA: TGTGCCAGCAGCCAAGAGGTTTTTTCCTACAATGAGCAGTTCTTC. As protein: CASSQEVFSYNEQFF.

This clonotype was observed many times. The chain carries TRBV4-1 and TRBJ1-5, with a tentative D call TRBD1 (6 bases). V was shortened by 1 base and J by 6 bases, with 10 bases between the two germline ends. The CDR3 has 14 amino acids. Germline V gives CDR1 MGHRA, CDR2 YSYEKL. CDR3 protein: CASSQVQGSQPQHF. The CDR3 DNA follows: TGCGCCAGCAGCCAAGTACAGGGTAGTCAGCCCCAGCATTTT.

As regards this clonotype: A much larger clone differs from this one at a single base, so this may be a read error. This chain links TRBV6-5 with TRBJ2-7, with 12 bases fitting TRBD2. The CDR3 totals 14 residues. Germline V CDR1 and CDR2: MNHEY, SVGAGI. CDR3: CVTTSGRMVGEQYF. DNA of the CDR3: TGTGTCACGACTAGCGGGAGAATGGTCGGCGAGCAGTACTTC.

V usage is TRBV9 and J usage is TRBJ2-1; 7 nucleotides agree with TRBD2. CDR3 length: 15 residues. Germline loops: CDR1 SGDLS, CDR2 YYNGEE. V lost 0 bases, J lost 5 bases, and 5 bases stayed unmatched. The CDR3 is CASSVGLADNNEQFF. CDR3 nucleotide sequence: TGTGCCAGCAGCGTAGGCCTAGCGGATAACAATGAGCAGTTCTTC.

This clonotype was picked up many times. V and J are TRBV5-1 and TRBJ2-5; tentatively, D is TRBD1 or TRBD2 (5 bases each). V was trimmed by 6 bases and J by 5 bases, leaving 23 bases between them. CDR1 and CDR2 from the germline V gene are SGHRS and YFSETQ. The CDR3 spans 16 residues. CDR3 nucleotide sequence: TGCGCCAGCATCTTCGGGTTCGGGGACCCAGTGGAGACCCAGTACTTC. This sequence encodes CASIFGFGDPVETQYF.

This clonotype has a handful of counts. The chain is built from TRBV5-1 and TRBJ2-7; 8 bases map to TRBD1. Germline CDR1 SGHRS, CDR2 YFSETQ. The length of the CDR3 is 15 residues. Trimming at V came to 4 bases and at J to 5 bases, leaving 11 bases not matched to a gene. This CDR3 reads CASSIGTGISDEQYF. CDR3 nucleotide sequence: TGCGCCAGCAGCATAGGGACAGGAATATCGGACGAGCAGTACTTC.

This clonotype appeared a few times. V usage is TRBV12-5 and J usage is TRBJ1-1, with no clear D. The CDR3 loop spans 18 amino acids. The germline V and J ends were trimmed by 0 bases and 0 bases, with 17 bases remaining between them. The germline CDR1 and CDR2 sequences are LGHNT and FRNRAP. As DNA, the CDR3 is TGTGCTAGTGGTTTGGTCCCCACATTCACCCCTCTGAACACTGAAGCTTTCTTT. Its protein is CASGLVPTFTPLNTEAFF.

This clonotype was observed at least ten times. The chain employs TRBV6-2 or TRBV6-3 and TRBJ2-7, with D hard to call. The CDR3 has 14 residues. Trimming took off 6 bases at V and 3 bases at J, with 15 bases between the two ends. Germline V lookup: CDR1 MNHEY, CDR2 SVGEGT. CDR3: CASRNKARNYEQYF. CDR3 sequence (DNA): TGTGCCAGCAGGAACAAGGCCCGAAACTACGAGCAGTACTTC.

This clonotype was found a few times. The chain joins TRBV19 to TRBJ2-5, with TRBD2 matching over 11 bases. The V gene end was trimmed by 3 bases and the J gene end by 2 bases; junction bases not matched to a gene: 2. This CDR3 region has 15 residues. The V gene's germline CDR1 is LNHDA and CDR2 SQIVND (reference sequence). The CDR3 region is CASSITSGGQETQYF. The CDR3 coding sequence is TGTGCCAGTAGTATCACTAGCGGGGGTCAAGAGACCCAGTACTTC. Complete variable domain (other parts from reference TRBV19 and TRBJ2-5): DGGITQSPKYLFRKEGQNVTLSCEQNLNHDAMYWYRQDPGQGLRLIYYSQIVNDFQKGDIAEGYSVSREKKESFPLTVTSAQKNPTAFYLCASSITSGGQETQYFGPGTRLLVL.

With regard to this clonotype: A junction boundary mismatches the germline segment, possibly from a read error. The V gene is TRBV9, the J gene TRBJ2-2; D is possibly TRBD2 (5 bases). CDR1 SGDLS and CDR2 YYNGEE come from the germline V gene. This CDR3 has 15 amino acids. The DNA of the CDR3 is TGTGCCAGCAGCGTAGAATCGTCTCCCACCGGGGAGCTGGTTTTT. It yields the protein CASSVESSPTGELVF.

This clonotype was seen at least ten times. The CDR3 reads CATSDQTVRGYNEQFF. CDR3 nucleotides: TGTGCCACCAGTGATCAGACGGTAAGAGGCTACAATGAGCAGTTCTTC. The J gene is TRBJ2-1, the V gene TRBV24-1, with D unresolved. This CDR3 region has 16 residues. The ends were cut back, 3 bases at V and 3 bases at J, with 14 bases in the middle. Per the germline V gene, CDR1 is KGHDR and CDR2 is SFDVKD.

The chain combines TRBV6-2 or TRBV6-3 with TRBJ2-1; TRBD2 matches at 9 bases. Losses at the gene ends were 2 bases for V and 8 bases for J; bases not matched to a gene: 7. Germline V CDR1 and CDR2: MNHEY, SVGEGT. There are 15 residues in the CDR3. This CDR3 reads CASSYLAGGVYEQFF. CDR3 bases: TGTGCCAGCAGTTACCTGGCGGGAGGGGTCTATGAGCAGTTCTTC.

The rearrangement links TRBV7-8 to TRBJ2-2, with 9 bases matching TRBD1. The CDR3 extends over 16 amino acids. Germline assignment: CDR1 SGHVS and CDR2 FQNEAQ. The ends lost 5 bases at V and 4 bases at J; junction bases unmatched: 8. CDR3 sequence: CASSPKTGGSTGELFF. The CDR3 nucleotides read TGTGCCAGCAGCCCCAAGACAGGGGGGAGCACCGGGGAGCTGTTTTTT.

This clonotype was detected many times. J is TRBJ1-5 and V is TRBV6-2 or TRBV6-3, with D possibly matching TRBD1 (5 bases). V dropped 5 bases and J dropped 2 bases, with 16 bases sitting between them. This CDR3 has 16 residues. Germline assignment: CDR1 MNHEY and CDR2 SVGEGT. The CDR3 nucleotides read TGTGCCAGCAGTGACACAGGATCGTGGGGCAATCAGCCCCAGCATTTT. Translating it yields CASSDTGSWGNQPQHF.

A few counts support this clonotype. The chain recombines TRBV9 with TRBJ1-5; D is uncertain. Trimming left V 4 bases short and J 5 bases short, with 16 bases between. The germline CDR1 and CDR2 sequences are SGDLS and YYNGEE. The CDR3 totals 15 residues. CDR3 residues: CASSSGQARDQPQHF. The CDR3 nucleotides are TGTGCCAGCAGCAGCGGGCAGGCCCGCGATCAGCCCCAGCATTTT.

The sample holds a few counts of this clonotype. The genes are TRBV7-6 and TRBJ2-2; a possible D gene is TRBD1 (6 bases). Deletions cut 3 bases from V and 1 base from J, with 12 bases between. CDR3 length equals 16 residues. Germline values: CDR1 SGHVS, CDR2 FNYEAQ. DNA for the CDR3: TGTGCCAGCAGCTTGAGCGGACAGCTGAACACCGGGGAGCTGTTTTTT. Encoded protein: CASSLSGQLNTGELFF. Variable domain in full (rest from reference TRBV7-6 and TRBJ2-2): GAGVSQSPRYKVTKRGQDVALRCDPISGHVSLYWYRQALGQGPEFLTYFNYEAQQDKSGLPNDRFSAERPEGSISTLTIQRTEQRDSAMYRCASSLSGQLNTGELFFGEGSRLTVL.

Many counts were recorded for this clonotype. The chain links TRBV28 to TRBJ2-6, with D hard to call. With 1 base removed from V and 1 base from J, the gap between germline ends came to 5 bases. CDR3 length equals 15 residues. The germline gives CDR1 MDHEN, CDR2 SYDVKM. CDR3 sequence reads: CASSLFGSGANVLTF. The CDR3 nucleotides read TGTGCCAGCAGTTTATTTGGGTCTGGGGCCAACGTCCTGACTTTC.

This clonotype occurred many times. The chain combines TRBV6-2 or TRBV6-3 with TRBJ2-7; 10 bases are shared with TRBD1. CDR1 MNHEY and CDR2 SVGEGT come from the germline V gene. Germline trimming cut 6 bases from V and 2 bases from J; bases unmatched to any gene: 7. The CDR3 is made up of 15 amino acids. The CDR3 DNA reads as TGTGCCAGCAGCTCAGACAGGGGGCCCACCTACGAGCAGTACTTC. It yields the protein CASSSDRGPTYEQYF.

This clonotype was recorded many times. This chain joins TRBV24-1 and TRBJ2-3; weak D call: TRBD2 (5 bases). The CDR3 contains 15 residues. The germline V gene has CDR1 KGHDR and CDR2 SFDVKD. V was pared by 4 bases and J by 0 bases, with 10 bases between. This CDR3 reads CATSEKRTSTDTQYF. The DNA for the CDR3 is TGTGCCACCAGTGAGAAGAGGACTAGCACAGATACGCAGTATTTT.

The chain carries TRBV15 and TRBJ1-1; D is unclear. CDR1 and CDR2 from the germline V gene are LNHNV and YYDKDF (reference sequence). Trimming took off 0 bases at V and 3 bases at J, with 11 bases between the two ends. The CDR3 sequence is 15 residues long. CDR3 residues: CATSRDAALDTEAFF. The CDR3 DNA is TGTGCCACCAGCAGAGACGCGGCGTTGGACACTGAAGCTTTCTTT.

Points on this clonotype: One junction end disagrees with the germline gene, perhaps due to a read error. The rearrangement uses TRBV7-7 and TRBJ2-7; no clear D gene. CDR1 is SSHAT, CDR2 FNYEAQ, per germline (reference sequence). The CDR3 consists of 13 residues. CDR3 nucleotides: TGTGCTAGCAGCTTGGGGTCAAACCACGAGCAGTACTTC. As protein: CASSLGSNHEQYF.

This clonotype was seen more than once but under ten times. V and J are TRBV6-6 and TRBJ1-2; TRBD1 matches at 11 bases. V lost 6 bases to trimming and J lost 6 bases; unmatched junction nucleotides: 6. This CDR3 has 14 residues. CDR1 and CDR2 from the germline V gene are MNHNY and SVGAGI (reference sequence). The CDR3 loop reads CASSLPGQGDGYTF. CDR3 nucleotides: TGTGCCAGCAGCCTCCCGGGACAGGGGGATGGCTACACCTTC.

As concerns this clonotype: A read error may explain this, as a much larger clone is one base away. V gene TRBV19 combines with J gene TRBJ2-3, with D possibly being TRBD2 (6 bases). The CDR3 sequence is 12 residues long. The ends were cut back, 5 bases at V and 14 bases at J, with 17 bases in the middle. The V gene's germline CDR1 is LNHDA and CDR2 SQIVND (reference sequence). The CDR3 reads CASSVGTSILYF. In nucleotides, the CDR3 is TGTGCCAGTAGTGTAGGTACTAGCATCTTGTATTTT. Based on the CDR3 plus reference TRBV19 and TRBJ2-3, the full variable domain is DGGITQSPKYLFRKEGQNVTLSCEQNLNHDAMYWYRQDPGQGLRLIYYSQIVNDFQKGDIAEGYSVSREKKESFPLTVTSAQKNPTAFYLCASSVGTSILYFGPGTRLTVL.

This clonotype came up many times. The chain uses TRBV7-9 and TRBJ2-7, with D hard to call. Germline-derived CDR1 and CDR2 are SEHNR and FQNEAQ (reference sequence). The CDR3 has 12 residues. Trimming shortened V by 5 bases and J by 4 bases, and 9 bases separated the two germline ends. For the CDR3, the DNA is TGTGCCAGCAGCCCTTTGGGTTACGAGCAGTACTTC. Translating gives CASSPLGYEQYF.

J is TRBJ2-7 and V is TRBV28; the match to TRBD1 covers 8 bases. The CDR3 has 15 amino acids. Trimming at V came to 5 bases and at J to 6 bases, leaving 12 bases not matched to a gene. Looked up from germline, CDR1 is MDHEN and CDR2 is SYDVKM. The CDR3 nucleotides are TGTGCCAGCAGTCGAGTTTGGGACAGGAACACCGAGCAGTACTTC. Translated: CASSRVWDRNTEQYF.

This clonotype was seen repeatedly, ten times or more. The chain employs TRBV6-5 and TRBJ1-5; tentative D call: TRBD1 (5 bases). This CDR3 comprises 13 residues. V was pared by 4 bases and J by 4 bases, with 8 bases between. CDR1 is MNHEY, CDR2 SVGAGI, per germline. The CDR3 reads CASSWDPNQPQHF. The CDR3, as DNA: TGTGCCAGCAGTTGGGACCCTAATCAGCCCCAGCATTTT.